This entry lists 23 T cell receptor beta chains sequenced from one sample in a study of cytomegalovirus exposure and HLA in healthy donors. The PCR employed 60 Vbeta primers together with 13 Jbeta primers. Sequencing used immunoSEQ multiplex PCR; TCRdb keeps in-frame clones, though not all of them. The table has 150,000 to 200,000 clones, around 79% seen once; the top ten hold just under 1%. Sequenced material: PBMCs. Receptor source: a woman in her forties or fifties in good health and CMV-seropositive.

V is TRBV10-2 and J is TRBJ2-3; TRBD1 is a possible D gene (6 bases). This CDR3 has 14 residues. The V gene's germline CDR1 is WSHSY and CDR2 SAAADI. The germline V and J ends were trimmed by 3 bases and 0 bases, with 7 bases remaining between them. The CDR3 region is CASSEDRSTDTQYF. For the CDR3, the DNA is TGCGCCAGCAGTGAAGACAGGAGCACAGATACGCAGTATTTT.

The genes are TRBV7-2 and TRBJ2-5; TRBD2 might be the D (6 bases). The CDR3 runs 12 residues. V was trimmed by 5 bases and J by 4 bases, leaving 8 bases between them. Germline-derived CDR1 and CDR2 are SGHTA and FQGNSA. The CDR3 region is CASSISGETQYF. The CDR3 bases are TGTGCCAGCAGCATTAGCGGAGAGACCCAGTACTTC.

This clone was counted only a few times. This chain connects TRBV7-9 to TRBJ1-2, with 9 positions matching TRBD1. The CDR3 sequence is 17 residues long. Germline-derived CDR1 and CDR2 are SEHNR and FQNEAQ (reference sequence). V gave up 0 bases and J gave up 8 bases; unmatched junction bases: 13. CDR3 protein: CASSLAATGGAGKGYTF. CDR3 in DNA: TGTGCCAGCAGCTTAGCCGCTACAGGGGGCGCGGGAAAGGGCTACACCTTC.

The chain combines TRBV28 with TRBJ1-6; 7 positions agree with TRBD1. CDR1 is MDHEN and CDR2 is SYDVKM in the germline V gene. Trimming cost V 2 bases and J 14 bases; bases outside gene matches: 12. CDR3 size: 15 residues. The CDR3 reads CASSLPTGQSFALHF. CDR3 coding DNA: TGTGCCAGCAGTTTACCTACGGGACAGTCCTTCGCCCTCCACTTT.

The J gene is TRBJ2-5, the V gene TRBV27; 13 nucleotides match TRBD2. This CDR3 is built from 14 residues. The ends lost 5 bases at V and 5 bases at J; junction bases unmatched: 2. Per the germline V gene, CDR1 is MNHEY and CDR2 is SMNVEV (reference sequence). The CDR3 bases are TGTGCCAGCAGTCAGACTAGCGGGAGGGAGACCCAGTACTTC. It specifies CASSQTSGRETQYF.

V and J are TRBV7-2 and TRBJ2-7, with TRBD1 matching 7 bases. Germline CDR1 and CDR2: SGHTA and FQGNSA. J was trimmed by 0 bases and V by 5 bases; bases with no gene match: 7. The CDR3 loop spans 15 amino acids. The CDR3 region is CASSITGTASYEQYF. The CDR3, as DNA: TGTGCCAGCAGCATAACCGGGACAGCCTCCTACGAGCAGTACTTC.

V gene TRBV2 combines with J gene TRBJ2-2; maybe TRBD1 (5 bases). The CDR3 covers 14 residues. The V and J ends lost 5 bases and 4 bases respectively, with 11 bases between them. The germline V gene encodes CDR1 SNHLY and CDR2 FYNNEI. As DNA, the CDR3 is TGTGCCAGCAGTCCCCATCAGGGCACCGGGGAGCTGTTTTTT. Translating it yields CASSPHQGTGELFF.

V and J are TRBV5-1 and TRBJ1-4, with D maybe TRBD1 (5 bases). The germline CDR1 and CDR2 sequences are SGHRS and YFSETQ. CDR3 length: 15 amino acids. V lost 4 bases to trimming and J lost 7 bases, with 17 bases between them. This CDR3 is CASSLSGSGGEKLFF. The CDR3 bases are TGCGCCAGCAGCCTCTCAGGGTCTGGCGGTGAAAAACTGTTTTTT.

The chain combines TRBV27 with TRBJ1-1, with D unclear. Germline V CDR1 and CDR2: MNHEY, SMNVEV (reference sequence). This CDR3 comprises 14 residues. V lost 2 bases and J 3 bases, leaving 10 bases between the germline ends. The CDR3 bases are TGTGCCAGCAGTTTAACGGGGAGGCACACTGAAGCTTTCTTT. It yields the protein CASSLTGRHTEAFF.

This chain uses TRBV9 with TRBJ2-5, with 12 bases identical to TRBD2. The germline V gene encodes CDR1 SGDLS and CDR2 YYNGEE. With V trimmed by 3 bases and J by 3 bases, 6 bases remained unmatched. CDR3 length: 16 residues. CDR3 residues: CASSGGLAGWEETQYF. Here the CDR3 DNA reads TGTGCCAGCAGCGGAGGACTAGCGGGATGGGAAGAGACCCAGTACTTC.

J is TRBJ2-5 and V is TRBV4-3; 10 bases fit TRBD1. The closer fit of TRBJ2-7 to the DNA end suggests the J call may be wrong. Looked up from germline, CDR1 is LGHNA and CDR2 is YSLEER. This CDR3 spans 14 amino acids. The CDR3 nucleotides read TGCGCCAGCAGCCCCGGGACAGGGGCCTACGAGCAGTACTTC. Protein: CASSPGTGAYEQYF.

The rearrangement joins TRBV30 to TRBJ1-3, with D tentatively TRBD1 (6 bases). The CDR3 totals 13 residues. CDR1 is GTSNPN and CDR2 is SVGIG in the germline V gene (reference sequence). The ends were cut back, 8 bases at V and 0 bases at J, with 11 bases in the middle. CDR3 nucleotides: TGTGCCAGACAGGAAAGCTCTGGAAACACCATATATTTT. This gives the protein CARQESSGNTIYF.

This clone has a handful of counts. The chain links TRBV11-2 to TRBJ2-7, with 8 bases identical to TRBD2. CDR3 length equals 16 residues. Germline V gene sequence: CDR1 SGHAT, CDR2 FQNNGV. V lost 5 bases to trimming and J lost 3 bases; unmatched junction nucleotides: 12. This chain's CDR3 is CASSKPGLDSRYEQYF. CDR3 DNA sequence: TGTGCCAGCAGCAAGCCGGGACTAGATTCGCGCTACGAGCAGTACTTC.

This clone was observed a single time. The CDR3: CASSKDRWGQRLPLFLEQYF. For the CDR3, the DNA is TGTGCCAGCAGCAAAGACCGTTGGGGACAGAGGCTTCCCCTTTTCTTGGAGCAGTACTTC. The chain couples TRBV21-1 to TRBJ2-7; the table gives TRBD1 as D, unverified against the DNA. TRBV21-1 is a pseudogene locus. This CDR3 has 20 amino acids.

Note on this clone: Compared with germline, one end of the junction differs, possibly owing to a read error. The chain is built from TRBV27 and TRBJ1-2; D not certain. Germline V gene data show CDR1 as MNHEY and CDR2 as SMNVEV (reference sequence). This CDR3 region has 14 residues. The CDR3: CASSLSGSNYGYTF. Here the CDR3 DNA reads TGTGCCAGTAGTTTATCGGGCAGTAACTATGGCTACACCTTC.

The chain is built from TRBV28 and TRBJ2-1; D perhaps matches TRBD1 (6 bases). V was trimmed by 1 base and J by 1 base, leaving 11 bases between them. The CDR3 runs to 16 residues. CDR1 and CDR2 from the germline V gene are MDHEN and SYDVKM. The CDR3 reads CASSLSGQGSYNEQFF. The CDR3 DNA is TGTGCCAGCAGTTTATCTGGGCAGGGGTCCTACAATGAGCAGTTCTTC.

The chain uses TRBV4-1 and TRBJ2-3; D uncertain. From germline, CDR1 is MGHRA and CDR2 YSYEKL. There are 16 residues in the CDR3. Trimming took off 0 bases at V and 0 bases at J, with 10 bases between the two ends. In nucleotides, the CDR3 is TGCGCCAGCAGCCAAGACCCAGCGTTCAGCACAGATACGCAGTATTTT. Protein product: CASSQDPAFSTDTQYF.

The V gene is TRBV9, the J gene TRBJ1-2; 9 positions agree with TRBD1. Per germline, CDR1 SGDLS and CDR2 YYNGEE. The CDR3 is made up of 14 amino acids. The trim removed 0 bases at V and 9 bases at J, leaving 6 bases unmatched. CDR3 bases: TGTGCCAGCAGCGTAGAGGGGACAGGGATACGCTACACCTTC. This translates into CASSVEGTGIRYTF.

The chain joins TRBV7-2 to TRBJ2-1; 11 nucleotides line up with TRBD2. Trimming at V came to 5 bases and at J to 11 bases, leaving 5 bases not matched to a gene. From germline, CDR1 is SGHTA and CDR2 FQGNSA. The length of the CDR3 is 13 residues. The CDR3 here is CASSPETSGKQFF. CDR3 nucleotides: TGTGCCAGCAGCCCCGAGACTAGCGGGAAGCAGTTCTTC.

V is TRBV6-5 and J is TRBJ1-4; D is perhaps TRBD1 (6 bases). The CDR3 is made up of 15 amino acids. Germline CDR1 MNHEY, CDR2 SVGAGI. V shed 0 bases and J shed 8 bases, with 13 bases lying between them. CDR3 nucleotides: TGTGCCAGCAGTTACTCCGGAGGGGGGGTCGAAAAACTGTTTTTT. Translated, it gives CASSYSGGGVEKLFF.

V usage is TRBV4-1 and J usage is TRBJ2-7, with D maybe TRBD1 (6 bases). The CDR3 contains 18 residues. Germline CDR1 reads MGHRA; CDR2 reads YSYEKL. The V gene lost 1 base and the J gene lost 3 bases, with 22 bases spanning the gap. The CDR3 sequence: CASSQVSSGTLRRYEQYF. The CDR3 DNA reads TGCGCCAGCAGCCAAGTAAGTAGTGGGACATTGCGTCGCTACGAGCAGTACTTC.

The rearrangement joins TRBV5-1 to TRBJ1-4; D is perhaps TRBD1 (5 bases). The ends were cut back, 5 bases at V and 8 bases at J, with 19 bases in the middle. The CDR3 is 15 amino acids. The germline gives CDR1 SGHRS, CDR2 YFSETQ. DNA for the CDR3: TGCGCCAGCAGGTCCCAGGGCGAAATAGACGAAAAACTGTTTTTT. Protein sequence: CASRSQGEIDEKLFF.

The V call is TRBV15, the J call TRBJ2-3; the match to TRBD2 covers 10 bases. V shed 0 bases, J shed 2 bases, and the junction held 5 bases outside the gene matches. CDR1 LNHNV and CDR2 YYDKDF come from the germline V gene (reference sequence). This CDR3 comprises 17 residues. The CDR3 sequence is CATSRETGLADTDTQYF. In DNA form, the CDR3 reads TGTGCCACCAGCAGAGAGACCGGACTAGCGGACACAGATACGCAGTATTTT.